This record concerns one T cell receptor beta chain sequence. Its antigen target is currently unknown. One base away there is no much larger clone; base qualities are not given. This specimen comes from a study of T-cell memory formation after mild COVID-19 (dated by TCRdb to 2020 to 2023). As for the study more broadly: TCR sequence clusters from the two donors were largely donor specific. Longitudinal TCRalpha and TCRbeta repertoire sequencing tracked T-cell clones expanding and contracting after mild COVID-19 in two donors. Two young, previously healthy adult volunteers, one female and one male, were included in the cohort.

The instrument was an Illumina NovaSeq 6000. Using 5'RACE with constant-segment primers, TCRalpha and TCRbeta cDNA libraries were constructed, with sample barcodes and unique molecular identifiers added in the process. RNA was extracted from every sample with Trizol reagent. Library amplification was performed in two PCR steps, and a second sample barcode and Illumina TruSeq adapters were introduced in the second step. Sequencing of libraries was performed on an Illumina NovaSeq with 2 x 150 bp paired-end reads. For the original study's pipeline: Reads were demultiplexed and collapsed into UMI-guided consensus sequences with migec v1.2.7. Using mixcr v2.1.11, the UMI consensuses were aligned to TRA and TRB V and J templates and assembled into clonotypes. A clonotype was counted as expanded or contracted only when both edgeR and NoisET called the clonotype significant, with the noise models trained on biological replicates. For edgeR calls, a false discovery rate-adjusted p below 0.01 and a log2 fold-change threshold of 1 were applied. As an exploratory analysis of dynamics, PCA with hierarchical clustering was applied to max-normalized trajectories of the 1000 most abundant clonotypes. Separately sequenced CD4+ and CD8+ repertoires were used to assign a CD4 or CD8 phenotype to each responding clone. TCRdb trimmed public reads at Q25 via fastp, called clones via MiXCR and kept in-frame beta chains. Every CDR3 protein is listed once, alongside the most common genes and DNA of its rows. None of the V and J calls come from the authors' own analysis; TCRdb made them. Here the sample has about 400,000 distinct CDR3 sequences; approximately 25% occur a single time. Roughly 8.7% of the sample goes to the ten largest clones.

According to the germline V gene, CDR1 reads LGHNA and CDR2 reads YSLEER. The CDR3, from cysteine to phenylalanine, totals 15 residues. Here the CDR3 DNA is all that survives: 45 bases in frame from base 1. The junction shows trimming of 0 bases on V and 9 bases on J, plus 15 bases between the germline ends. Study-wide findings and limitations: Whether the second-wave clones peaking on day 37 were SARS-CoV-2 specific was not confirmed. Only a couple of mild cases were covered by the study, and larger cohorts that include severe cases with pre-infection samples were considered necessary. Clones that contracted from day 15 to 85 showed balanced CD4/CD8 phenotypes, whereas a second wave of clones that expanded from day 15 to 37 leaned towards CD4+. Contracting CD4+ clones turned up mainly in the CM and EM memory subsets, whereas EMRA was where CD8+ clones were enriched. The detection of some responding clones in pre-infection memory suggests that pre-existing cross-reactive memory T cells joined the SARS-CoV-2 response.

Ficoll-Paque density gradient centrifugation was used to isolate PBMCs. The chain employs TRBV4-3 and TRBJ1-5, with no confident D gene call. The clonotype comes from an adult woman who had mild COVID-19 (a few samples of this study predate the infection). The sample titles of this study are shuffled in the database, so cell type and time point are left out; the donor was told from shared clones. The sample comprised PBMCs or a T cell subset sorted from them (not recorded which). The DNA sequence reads TGCGCCAGCAGCCAAGAAATCAGTAGTGGTCGGCCCCAGCATTTT. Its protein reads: CASSQEISSGRPQHF.